This TCR beta chain comes out of a study of T-cell memory formation after mild COVID-19. TCR alpha and TCR beta cDNA libraries with sample barcodes and UMIs came from 5'RACE using constant-segment primers. TCRdb re-called the 5' RACE reads with MiXCR, one entry per CDR3 protein. The sample holds about 320,000 distinct CDR3 sequences; roughly 13% are singletons and the top ten take roughly 23%. General study results and limits: Pre-infection memory already had some responding clones, implying cross-reactive memory joined. Second-wave clones that peaked on day 37 lacked confirmed SARS-CoV-2 specificity. Contracting CD4+ clones were located mainly in CM and EM, and CD8+ clones in EMRA.

Looked up from germline, CDR1 is SGHRS and CDR2 is YFSETQ. J lost 7 bases, V lost 3 bases, and 19 bases had no gene match. The CDR3 totals 19 residues. This clonotype has a handful of counts. What it binds is unknown. This chain uses TRBV5-1 with TRBJ1-6, with 7 bases lining up with TRBD1. This receptor was taken from a man between 18 and 29 years old who had mild COVID-19 (a few samples of this study predate the infection). Cell type and time point are not known. The specimen was PBMCs or a T cell subset sorted from them (not recorded which). The CDR3 bases are TGCGCCAGCAGCTCCTCATCTTTTAATTATGGGACAGCCAATTCACCCCTCCACTTT. Its translation: CASSSSSFNYGTANSPLHF. The whole variable domain, filled in from reference TRBV5-1 and TRBJ1-6, reads KAGVTQTPRYLIKTRGQQVTLSCSPISGHRSVSWYQQTPGQGLQFLFEYFSETQRNKGNFPGRFSGRQFSNSRSEMNVSTLELGDSALYLCASSSSSFNYGTANSPLHFGNGTRLTVT.